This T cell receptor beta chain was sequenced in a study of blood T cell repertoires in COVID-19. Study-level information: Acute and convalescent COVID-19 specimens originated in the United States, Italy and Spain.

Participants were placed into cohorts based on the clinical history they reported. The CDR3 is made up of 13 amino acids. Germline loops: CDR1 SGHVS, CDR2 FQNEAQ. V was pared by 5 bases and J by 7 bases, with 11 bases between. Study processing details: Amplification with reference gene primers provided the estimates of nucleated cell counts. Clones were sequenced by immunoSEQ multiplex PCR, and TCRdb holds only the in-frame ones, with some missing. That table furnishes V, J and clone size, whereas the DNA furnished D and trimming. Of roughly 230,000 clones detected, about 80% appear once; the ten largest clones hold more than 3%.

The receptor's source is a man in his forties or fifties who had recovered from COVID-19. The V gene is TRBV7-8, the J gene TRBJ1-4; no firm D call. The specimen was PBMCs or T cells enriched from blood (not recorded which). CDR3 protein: CASSPHRGEKLFF. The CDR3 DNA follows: TGTGCCAGCAGCCCCCACCGGGGTGAAAAACTGTTTTTT.